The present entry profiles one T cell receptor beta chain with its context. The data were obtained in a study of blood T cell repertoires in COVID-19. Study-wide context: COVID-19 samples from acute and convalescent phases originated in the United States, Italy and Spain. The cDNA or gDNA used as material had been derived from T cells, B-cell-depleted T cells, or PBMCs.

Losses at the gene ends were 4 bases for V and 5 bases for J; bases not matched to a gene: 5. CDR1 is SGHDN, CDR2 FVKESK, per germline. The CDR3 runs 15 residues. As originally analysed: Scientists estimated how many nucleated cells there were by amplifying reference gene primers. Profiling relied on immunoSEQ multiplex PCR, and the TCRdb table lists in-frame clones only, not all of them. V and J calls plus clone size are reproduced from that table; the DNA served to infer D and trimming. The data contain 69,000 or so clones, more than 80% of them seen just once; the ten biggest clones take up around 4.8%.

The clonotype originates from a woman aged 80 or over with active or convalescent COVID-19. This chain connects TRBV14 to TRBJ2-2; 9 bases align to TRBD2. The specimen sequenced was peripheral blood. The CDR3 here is CASSPTSGVTGELFF. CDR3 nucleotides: TGTGCCAGCAGCCCGACTAGCGGTGTGACCGGGGAGCTGTTTTTT.